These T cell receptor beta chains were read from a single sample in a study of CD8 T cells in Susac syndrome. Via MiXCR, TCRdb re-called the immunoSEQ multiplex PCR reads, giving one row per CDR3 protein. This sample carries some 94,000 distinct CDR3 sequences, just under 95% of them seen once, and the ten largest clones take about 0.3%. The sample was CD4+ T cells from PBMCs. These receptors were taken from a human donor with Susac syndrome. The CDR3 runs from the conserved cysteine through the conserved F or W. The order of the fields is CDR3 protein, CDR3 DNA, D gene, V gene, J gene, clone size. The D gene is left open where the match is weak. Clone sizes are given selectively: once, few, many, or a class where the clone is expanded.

CASSPRGRDGNTIYF	TGTGCCAGCAGCCCCAGGGGCAGGGATGGAAACACCATATATTTT	-	TRBV2	TRBJ1-3	-
CASSIDAGTGGYPLHF	TGTGCCAGTAGTATAGACGCCGGGACGGGGGGATATCCCCTCCACTTT	-	TRBV19	TRBJ1-6	-
CASSPLTAYEQYF	TGTGCCAGCAGCCCCTTGACAGCCTACGAGCAGTACTTC	-	TRBV27	TRBJ2-7	once
CASSLLAGGVNEQFF	TGTGCCAGCAGTCTTCTAGCGGGGGGGGTTAATGAGCAGTTCTTC	TRBD2	TRBV5-4	TRBJ2-1	-
CASSSQGSPLHF	TGTGCCAGCAGCTCCCAGGGTTCACCCCTCCACTTT	-	TRBV5-4	TRBJ1-6	-
CASSSQRADSNQPQHF	TGTGCCAGCAGTTCTCAAAGGGCCGATAGCAATCAGCCCCAGCATTTT	-	TRBV28	TRBJ1-5	-
CSARGGGLTDTQYF	TGCAGCGCACGGGGCGGGGGGCTCACAGATACGCAGTATTTT	TRBD2	TRBV29-1	TRBJ2-3	-
CASSQSWNRGNQETQYF	TGTGCCAGCAGCCAGTCGTGGAACAGGGGAAACCAAGAGACCCAGTACTTC	TRBD1	TRBV14	TRBJ2-5	-
CSARTGTVNTGELFF	TGCAGTGCTAGGACCGGGACAGTTAACACCGGGGAGCTGTTTTTT	TRBD1	TRBV20-1	TRBJ2-2	-
CASSQDSVYEQYF	TGTGCCAGCAGCCAAGACTCAGTCTACGAGCAGTACTTC	-	TRBV14	TRBJ2-7	-
CASSRGGRSHHEQYF	TGTGCCAGCAGTCGGGGGGGACGGTCTCACCACGAGCAGTACTTC	TRBD2	TRBV6-5	TRBJ2-7	-
CASSQDRVHPLTDTQYF	TGCGCCAGCAGCCAAGATAGGGTCCATCCACTCACAGATACGCAGTATTTT	-	TRBV4-1	TRBJ2-3	-
CAWTGGSSYNEQFF	TGTGCCTGGACGGGGGGAAGCTCCTACAATGAGCAGTTCTTC	TRBD2	TRBV30	TRBJ2-1	-
CSASWLDAETQYF	TGCAGTGCTAGTTGGCTAGACGCGGAGACCCAGTACTTC	-	TRBV20-1	TRBJ2-5	-
CASSPAGELALHF	TGCGCCAGCAGTCCCGCCGGGGAGCTGGCCCTCCACTTT	-	TRBV4-3	TRBJ1-6	-
CASSYSDRGEQYF	TGTGCCAGCAGTTACTCGGACAGGGGCGAGCAGTACTTC	TRBD1	TRBV6-2/TRBV6-3	TRBJ2-7	-
CSARSGAGNSPLHF	TGCAGTGCTAGGTCCGGGGCCGGTAATTCACCCCTCCACTTT	-	TRBV20-1	TRBJ1-6	-
CASSRDSFLYGYTF	TGTGCCAGCAGTCGTGACAGCTTCCTCTATGGCTACACCTTC	-	TRBV6-5	TRBJ1-2	-
CASSLDFNTGELFF	TGTGCCAGCAGCTTGGACTTTAACACCGGGGAGCTGTTTTTT	-	TRBV5-4	TRBJ2-2	once
CASISQRNTEAFF	TGTGCCAGCATTTCTCAGAGGAACACTGAAGCTTTCTTT	-	TRBV21-1	TRBJ1-1	-
CASSYRGQGPKNTEAFF	TGTGCCAGCAGTTACAGGGGACAGGGGCCTAAGAACACTGAAGCTTTCTTT	TRBD1	TRBV6-5	TRBJ1-1	-
CSARDRTDRQPQHF	TGCAGTGCTAGGGATCGGACAGATCGGCAGCCCCAGCATTTT	-	TRBV20-1	TRBJ1-5	-
CASSLIAKNIQYF	TGTGCCAGCAGCCTGATAGCCAAAAACATTCAGTACTTC	-	TRBV27	TRBJ2-4	-
CSVEGQSYGYTF	TGCAGCGTTGAAGGACAGAGTTATGGCTACACCTTC	-	TRBV29-1	TRBJ1-2	-
CASSLGQGTTDTQYF	TGTGCCAGCAGCCTAGGCCAGGGGACCACAGATACGCAGTATTTT	-	TRBV7-9	TRBJ2-3	-
CASSLFDATNEKLFF	TGCGCCAGCAGCTTATTTGATGCAACTAATGAAAAACTGTTTTTT	-	TRBV5-1	TRBJ1-4	once
CSVADGDSNQPQHF	TGCAGCGTCGCCGACGGAGATAGCAATCAGCCCCAGCATTTT	-	TRBV29-1	TRBJ1-5	once
CARNEGGETEAFF	TGTGCCCGTAATGAGGGAGGAGAAACTGAAGCTTTCTTT	-	TRBV30	TRBJ1-1	-
CSAPPGPSTDTQYF	TGCAGTGCCCCACCGGGTCCTAGCACAGATACGCAGTATTTT	-	TRBV20-1	TRBJ2-3	-
CASSLLSGGVDEQFF	TGTGCCAGCAGTCTACTTAGCGGGGGGGTGGATGAGCAGTTCTTC	TRBD2	TRBV28	TRBJ2-1	-
CASRTGTGTYGYTF	TGTGCCAGCAGGACCGGGACAGGAACCTATGGCTACACCTTC	TRBD1	TRBV6-1	TRBJ1-2	few
CASSYRSTNEKLFF	TGTGCCAGCAGCTACAGGTCAACTAATGAAAAACTGTTTTTT	-	TRBV5-4	TRBJ1-4	-
CASSLAPGTDTQYF	TGTGCCAGCAGCTTAGCTCCGGGAACAGATACGCAGTATTTT	-	TRBV7-9	TRBJ2-3	few
CAWSLAGPLQETQYF	TGTGCCTGGAGCCTGGCGGGGCCCCTTCAAGAGACCCAGTACTTC	-	TRBV30	TRBJ2-5	once
CASSSGHGGDTEAFF	TGCGCCAGCAGCTCGGGCCATGGAGGGGACACTGAAGCTTTCTTT	-	TRBV5-1	TRBJ1-1	-
CASSLPDREDYEQYF	TGCGCCAGCAGCTTACCGGACAGGGAGGACTACGAGCAGTACTTC	TRBD1	TRBV5-1	TRBJ2-7	-
CATSRDQGRGTEAFF	TGTGCCACCAGCAGAGATCAGGGGAGGGGAACTGAAGCTTTCTTT	-	TRBV15	TRBJ1-1	-
CASSQDRNTEAFF	TGTGCCAGCTCACAGGACAGAAACACTGAAGCTTTCTTT	-	TRBV18	TRBJ1-1	-
CASSETGGVGKLFF	TGTGCCAGCAGTGAAACTGGGGGCGTGGGAAAACTGTTTTTT	-	TRBV25-1	TRBJ1-4	-
CASSPPTSRRYTF	TGTGCCAGCTCACCCCCAACCTCCCGCCGCTACACCTTC	-	TRBV18	TRBJ1-2	-
CASSLGGTSTDTQYF	TGTGCCAGCAGCTTAGGGGGCACTAGCACAGATACGCAGTATTTT	-	TRBV11-2	TRBJ2-3	-
CAWSDRGTYGYTF	TGTGCCTGGAGTGACCGGGGCACCTATGGCTACACCTTC	-	TRBV30	TRBJ1-2	-
CASSQGLAGSYEQYF	TGTGCCAGCAGCCAAGGACTAGCGGGCTCCTACGAGCAGTACTTC	TRBD2	TRBV4-2	TRBJ2-7	-
CASSQEAGGPAEKLFF	TGCGCCAGCAGCCAAGAGGCGGGGGGGCCCGCTGAAAAACTGTTTTTT	-	TRBV4-3	TRBJ1-4	few
CASSLVGVQDTQYF	TGTGCCAGCAGCTTAGTTGGGGTTCAAGATACGCAGTATTTT	-	TRBV11-2	TRBJ2-3	few
CASTPGGLKGNEQFF	TGTGCCAGCACCCCCGGGGGGCTTAAAGGGAATGAGCAGTTCTTC	-	TRBV11-2	TRBJ2-1	-
CASSAGADNQPQHF	TGTGCCAGCTCGGCCGGGGCGGACAATCAGCCCCAGCATTTT	-	TRBV18	TRBJ1-5	-
CSASNLRQEAKNIQYF	TGCAGTGCAAGTAATTTGCGCCAGGAGGCCAAAAACATTCAGTACTTC	-	TRBV20-1	TRBJ2-4	-
CAWGQGTTYEQYF	TGTGCCTGGGGACAGGGGACAACCTATGAGCAGTACTTC	TRBD1	TRBV30	TRBJ2-7	few
CASSRGWGETQYF	TGTGCCAGCAGCCGCGGTTGGGGGGAGACCCAGTACTTC	-	TRBV11-2	TRBJ2-5	-